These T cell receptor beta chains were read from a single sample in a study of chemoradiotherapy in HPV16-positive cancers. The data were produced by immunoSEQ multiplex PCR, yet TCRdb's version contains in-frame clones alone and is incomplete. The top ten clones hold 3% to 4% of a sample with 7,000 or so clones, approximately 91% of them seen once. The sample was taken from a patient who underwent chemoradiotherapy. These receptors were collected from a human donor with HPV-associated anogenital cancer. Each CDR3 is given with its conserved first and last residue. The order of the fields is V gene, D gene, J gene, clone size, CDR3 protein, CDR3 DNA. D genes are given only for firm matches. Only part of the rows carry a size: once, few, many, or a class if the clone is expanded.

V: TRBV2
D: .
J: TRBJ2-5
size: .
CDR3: CASRAGQETQYF
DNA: TGTGCCAGCAGGGCAGGCCAAGAGACCCAGTACTTC

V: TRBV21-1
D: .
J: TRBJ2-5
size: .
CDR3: CASSKPWTGRDPETQYF
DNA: TGTGCCAGCAGCAAACCCTGGACAGGGAGGGATCCGGAGACCCAGTACTTC

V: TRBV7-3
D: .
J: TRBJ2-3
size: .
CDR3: CASSLAGKPDTQYF
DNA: TGTGCCAGCAGCTTAGCCGGGAAGCCAGATACGCAGTATTTT

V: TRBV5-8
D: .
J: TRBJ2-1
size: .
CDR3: CASSLGSASFNEQFF
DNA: TGTGCCAGCAGCTTGGGGTCGGCTAGCTTCAATGAGCAGTTCTTC

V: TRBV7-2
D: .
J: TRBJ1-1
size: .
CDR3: CASSLTRGGRTEAFF
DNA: TGTGCCAGCAGCTTAACGAGGGGAGGTAGGACTGAAGCTTTCTTT

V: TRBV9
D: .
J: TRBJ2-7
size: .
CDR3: CASSVAPQAEQYF
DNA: TGTGCCAGCAGCGTAGCGCCCCAGGCCGAGCAGTACTTC

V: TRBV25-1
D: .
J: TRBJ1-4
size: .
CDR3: CASSVRDIRNEKLFF
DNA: TGTGCCAGCAGTGTCCGGGACATACGAAATGAAAAACTGTTTTTT

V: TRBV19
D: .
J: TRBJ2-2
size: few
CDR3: CASGGILTGELFF
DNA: TGTGCCAGTGGCGGGATCCTCACCGGGGAGCTGTTTTTT

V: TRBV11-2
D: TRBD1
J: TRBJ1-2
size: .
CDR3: CASSLRQGGGYTF
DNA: TGTGCCAGCAGCTTAAGGCAGGGGGGTGGCTACACCTTC

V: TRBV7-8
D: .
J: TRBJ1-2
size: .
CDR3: CASSPLGTPGGYTF
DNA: TGTGCCAGCAGCCCCCTGGGGACCCCGGGTGGCTACACCTTC

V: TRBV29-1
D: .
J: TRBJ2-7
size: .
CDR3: CSVRDAGEQYF
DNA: TGCAGCGTTAGGGACGCGGGGGAGCAGTACTTC

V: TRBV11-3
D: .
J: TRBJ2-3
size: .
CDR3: CASTSTDTQYF
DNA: TGTGCCAGCACCTCAACAGATACGCAGTATTTT

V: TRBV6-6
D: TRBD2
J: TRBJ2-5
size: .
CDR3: CASTPSGGAQETQYF
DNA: TGTGCCAGCACCCCTAGCGGGGGGGCCCAAGAGACCCAGTACTTC

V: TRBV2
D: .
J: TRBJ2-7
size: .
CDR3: CASLYEQYF
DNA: TGTGCCAGCTTATACGAGCAGTACTTC

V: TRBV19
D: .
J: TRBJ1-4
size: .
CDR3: CASRERGRNEKLFF
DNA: TGTGCCAGTAGGGAGAGGGGCCGTAATGAAAAACTGTTTTTT

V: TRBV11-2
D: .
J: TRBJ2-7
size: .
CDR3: CASSLGGPYEQYF
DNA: TGTGCCAGCAGCTTAGGAGGCCCCTACGAGCAGTACTTC

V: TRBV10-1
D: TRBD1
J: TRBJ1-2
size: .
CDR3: CASSPRQGGGYTF
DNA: TGCGCCAGCAGTCCCCGACAGGGCGGTGGCTACACCTTC

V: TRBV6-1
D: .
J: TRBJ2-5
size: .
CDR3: CASGQGPPRPETQYF
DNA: TGTGCCAGCGGGCAAGGGCCCCCCCGGCCGGAGACCCAGTACTTC

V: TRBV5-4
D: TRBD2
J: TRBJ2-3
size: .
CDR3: CASSGSGASGGEEDTQYF
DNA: TGTGCCAGCAGCGGATCTGGGGCTAGCGGGGGGGAAGAAGATACGCAGTATTTT

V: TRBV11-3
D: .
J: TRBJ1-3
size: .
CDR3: CASSLRSGASGNTIYF
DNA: TGTGCCAGCAGCTTAAGGTCAGGGGCCTCTGGAAACACCATATATTTT

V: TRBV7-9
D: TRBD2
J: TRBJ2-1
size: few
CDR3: CASSRSGNEQFF
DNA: TGTGCCAGCAGCCGTAGCGGGAATGAGCAGTTCTTC

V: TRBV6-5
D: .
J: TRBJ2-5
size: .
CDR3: CASSYSTGLGEQYF
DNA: TGTGCCAGCAGTTACTCTACGGGACTGGGGGAGCAGTACTTC

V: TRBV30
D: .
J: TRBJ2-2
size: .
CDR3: CAWKWTANTGELFF
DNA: TGTGCCTGGAAATGGACAGCGAACACCGGGGAGCTGTTTTTT

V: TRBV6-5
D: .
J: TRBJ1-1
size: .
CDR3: CASSYSGGRAIAFF
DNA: TGTGCCAGCAGTTACTCTGGTGGCAGGGCGATAGCTTTCTTT

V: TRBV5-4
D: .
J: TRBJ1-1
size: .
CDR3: CASSLPTLAGTEAFF
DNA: TGTGCCAGCAGCTTACCGACCCTCGCGGGCACTGAAGCTTTCTTT

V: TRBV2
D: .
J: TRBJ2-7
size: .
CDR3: CASSGLRWGYEQYF
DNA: TGTGCCAGCAGTGGGCTCAGGTGGGGCTACGAGCAGTACTTC

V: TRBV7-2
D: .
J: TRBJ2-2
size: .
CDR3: CASSLRGSTGELFF
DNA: TGTGCCAGCAGCTTACGGGGGTCCACCGGGGAGCTGTTTTTT

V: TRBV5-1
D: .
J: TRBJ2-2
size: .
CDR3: CASSLVVTDNTGELFF
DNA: TGCGCCAGCAGCTTGGTTGTGACAGACAACACCGGGGAGCTGTTTTTT

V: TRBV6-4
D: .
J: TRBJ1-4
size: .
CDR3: CASSDSMRPCREKLFF
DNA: TGTGCCAGCAGTGACTCGATGCGGCCTTGCCGGGAAAAACTGTTTTTT

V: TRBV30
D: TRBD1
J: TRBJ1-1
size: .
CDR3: CAWIFGQGAVGAFF
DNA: TGTGCCTGGATCTTTGGACAGGGGGCGGTCGGAGCTTTCTTT

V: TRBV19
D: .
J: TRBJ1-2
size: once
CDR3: CASSIDHGRPRDYTF
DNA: TGTGCCAGTAGTATAGACCACGGACGGCCGAGGGACTACACCTTC

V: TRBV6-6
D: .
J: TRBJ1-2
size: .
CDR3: CASSPLAGAAAYGYTF
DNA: TGTGCCAGCAGTCCTCTAGCCGGGGCAGCGGCGTATGGCTACACCTTC

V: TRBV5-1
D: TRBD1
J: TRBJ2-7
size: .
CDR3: CASSGGQGSSYEQYF
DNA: TGCGCCAGCAGCGGGGGACAGGGGAGCTCCTACGAGCAGTACTTC

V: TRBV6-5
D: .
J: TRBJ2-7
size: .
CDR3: CASSTRSEQYF
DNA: TGTGCCAGCAGTACGAGGAGCGAGCAGTACTTC

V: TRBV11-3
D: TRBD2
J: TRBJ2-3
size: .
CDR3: CASSKGLAVSTDTQYF
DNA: TGTGCCAGCAGCAAAGGACTAGCGGTATCCACAGATACGCAGTATTTT

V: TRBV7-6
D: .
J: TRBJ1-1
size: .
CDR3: CASTPMGPDTEAFF
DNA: TGTGCCAGCACCCCAATGGGGCCGGACACTGAAGCTTTCTTT

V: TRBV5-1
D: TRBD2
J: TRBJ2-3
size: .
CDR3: CASSAVAGGTTDTQYF
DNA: TGCGCCAGCAGCGCCGTAGCGGGGGGAACCACAGATACGCAGTATTTT

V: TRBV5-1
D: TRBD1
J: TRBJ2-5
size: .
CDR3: CASSLTGGRETQYF
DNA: TGCGCCAGCAGCTTGACAGGGGGCCGGGAGACCCAGTACTTC

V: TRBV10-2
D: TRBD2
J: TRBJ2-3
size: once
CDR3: CASSEFGGRRTDTQYF
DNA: TGCGCCAGCAGTGAGTTTGGCGGGAGACGCACAGATACGCAGTATTTT

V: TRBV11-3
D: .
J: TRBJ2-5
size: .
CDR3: CASSLGRQGGVETQYF
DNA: TGTGCCAGCAGCTTAGGGAGACAGGGAGGCGTGGAGACCCAGTACTTC